Shown below are 8 T cell receptor beta chains from a single sample sequenced in a study of T cells in Graves' hyperthyroidism and ophthalmopathy. Amplified TCR beta CDR3 regions came from RNA transcripts. First-round RT-PCR with HTBI primers amplified the TCR CDR3 region. Each CDR3 protein gets one entry after TCRdb re-called the multiplex PCR reads with MiXCR. Seen here are fewer than 750,000 distinct CDR3 sequences, around 13% observed once, and the top ten hold approximately 13%. The specimen sequenced was blood. The receptors here all came from a woman in her fifties or sixties with Graves' ophthalmopathy.

Many counts were recorded for this clonotype. The chain links TRBV24-1 to TRBJ2-1, with 8 bases fitting TRBD2. Germline assignment: CDR1 KGHDR and CDR2 SFDVKD. The CDR3 consists of 15 residues. V shed 1 base, J shed 3 bases, and the junction held 1 base outside the gene matches. As DNA, the CDR3 is TGTGCCACCAGTGATTTACGGGAGGGCTACAATGAGCAGTTCTTC. It specifies CATSDLREGYNEQFF.

The rearrangement uses TRBV11-1 and TRBJ2-2; 9 bases align to TRBD2. This CDR3 is 15 amino acids long. With V trimmed by 6 bases and J by 5 bases, 7 bases remained unmatched. Germline CDR1 and CDR2: SGHAT and FQDESV (reference sequence). CDR3 loop: CASSRAGGWTGELFF. The CDR3 DNA sequence: TGTGCCAGCAGTCGAGCGGGAGGCTGGACCGGGGAGCTGTTTTTT.

This clonotype was counted many times. The rearrangement links TRBV30 to TRBJ1-2; tentative D call: TRBD1 (5 bases). Germline loops: CDR1 GTSNPN, CDR2 SVGIG (reference sequence). The germline V and J ends were trimmed by 2 bases and 4 bases, with 11 bases remaining between them. There are 13 residues in the CDR3. The CDR3 region has the DNA TGTGCCTGGAGTCTAACAGGAGGCTATGGCTACACCTTC. This gives the protein CAWSLTGGYGYTF. Combining the CDR3 with reference TRBV30 and TRBJ1-2 gives the whole variable domain SQTIHQWPATLVQPVGSPLSLECTVEGTSNPNLYWYRQAAGRGLQLLFYSVGIGQISSEVPQNLSASRPQDRQFILSSKKLLLSDSGFYLCAWSLTGGYGYTFGSGTRLTVV.

This clonotype was seen ten or more times. V is TRBV29-1 and J is TRBJ2-5; 7 bases line up with TRBD1. The V segment lost 6 bases and the J segment 2 bases; nucleotides outside the gene matches: 9. Germline assignment: CDR1 SQVTM and CDR2 ANQGSEA. CDR3 length: 14 residues. The CDR3 bases are TGCAGCGTGGCTAGACAGGGAGTTCAAGAGACCCAGTACTTC. Protein sequence: CSVARQGVQETQYF.

V usage is TRBV27 and J usage is TRBJ2-3; a weak D match, TRBD1 (7 bases). CDR3 length: 15 amino acids. The germline V gene encodes CDR1 MNHEY and CDR2 SMNVEV (reference sequence). V was trimmed by 9 bases and J by 2 bases, leaving 18 bases between them. DNA for the CDR3: TGTGCCAGTAGTAAGACAGGGAGGAACACAGATACGCAGTATTTT. Residues: CASSKTGRNTDTQYF.

This clonotype was detected only a few times. The CDR3 DNA follows: TGTGCCAGCAGTTCATCGGTTCCTAGCGGCTCCTACAATGAGCAGTTCTTC. This translates into CASSSSVPSGSYNEQFF. The chain links TRBV27 to TRBJ2-1; 7 bases line up with TRBD2. Germline trimming cut 4 bases from V and 0 bases from J; bases unmatched to any gene: 9. This CDR3 has 17 amino acids. Germline assignment: CDR1 MNHEY and CDR2 SMNVEV (reference sequence).

Many counts were recorded for this clonotype. V gene TRBV29-1 combines with J gene TRBJ2-1, with unresolved D. V lost 0 bases and J lost 6, with 12 bases in between. Germline CDR1 is SQVTM and CDR2 is ANQGSEA. This CDR3 has 14 residues. CDR3 sequence reads: CSVEDRVLGNEQFF. The CDR3, as DNA: TGCAGCGTTGAAGATCGGGTCTTAGGCAATGAGCAGTTCTTC.

In this sample, this clonotype turned up many times. The chain combines TRBV12-3 or TRBV12-4 with TRBJ2-7; TRBD1 is a possible D gene (6 bases). V shed 1 base and J shed 0 bases, with 16 bases lying between them. This CDR3 contains 17 residues. CDR3 nucleotides: TGTGCCAGCAGTTTAGAGGTAGCAGGGGATAGCTCCTACGAGCAGTACTTC. It codes for CASSLEVAGDSSYEQYF.